One sample yielded the 29 T cell receptor beta chains listed below, sequenced in a study of T cells in women clearing cervical HPV infection. The protocol was immunoSEQ multiplex PCR, while the TCRdb copy is restricted to in-frame clones and leaves out a portion. The listing contains tens of thousands of clones. The sample comprised blood buffy coat. The receptors come from a woman between 18 and 75 years old with a cervical HPV16 infection that either progressed to CIN3+ or cleared (not recorded which).

As concerns this clone: The sequence runs out 3 residues before the end of the CDR3; the remainder is reconstructed from the germline J gene. This chain links TRBV2 with TRBJ1-6; tentative D call: TRBD1 (6 bases). The CDR3 contains 14 residues. The V and J ends lost 8 bases and 5 bases respectively, with 13 bases between them. Germline loops: CDR1 SNHLY, CDR2 FYNNEI. The DNA read from the CDR3 is TGTGCCAGCTCGCAGGGGAGAGATAATTCACCC. Amino acids: CASSQGRDNSP. The whole CDR3 protein reads CASSQGRDNSPLHF.

On this clone itself: The CDR3 goes on 3 residues after the read ends, and that part is filled in from the germline J gene. The rearrangement uses TRBV7-9 and TRBJ2-5; 9 bases align to TRBD2. Germline CDR1 reads SEHNR; CDR2 reads FQNEAQ (reference sequence). The CDR3 is made up of 14 amino acids. Losses at the gene ends were 2 bases for V and 5 bases for J; bases not matched to a gene: 3. The CDR3 region is CASSLLAGYETQYF. The covered CDR3 bases are TGTGCCAGCAGCTTACTAGCGGGGTACGAGACC.

A remark on this clone: Read sequence stops 3 residues before the CDR3 end, and the germline J gene provides the missing end. The gene calls are TRBV20-1 and TRBJ2-7; D perhaps matches TRBD1 (6 bases). The CDR3 runs 16 residues. Trimming removed 1 base at V and 0 bases at J, with 16 bases between. Germline V CDR1 and CDR2: DFQATT, SNEGSKA (reference sequence). The sequenced CDR3 bases are TGCAGTGCTAGAGGACACCCGAGGGGGAGCTCCTACGAG. Encoded protein: CSARGHPRGSSYE. The full CDR3 reads CSARGHPRGSSYEQYF.

With respect to this clone: The read finishes 3 residues shy of the CDR3 end, and the germline J gene is used to complete it. The genes are TRBV18 and TRBJ2-2; 12 nucleotides agree with TRBD1. CDR3 length: 18 residues. CDR1 and CDR2 (germline): KGHSH, LQKENI. With 6 bases clipped from V and 0 bases from J, the junction kept 8 bases outside the gene matches. CDR3 loop: CASSPGTGGGTNTGELFF. The covered CDR3 bases are TGTGCCAGCTCCCCAGGGACAGGGGGCGGAACGAACACCGGGGAG. Full variable domain (rest looked up from reference TRBV18 and TRBJ2-2): NAGVMQNPRHLVRRRGQEARLRCSPMKGHSHVYWYRQLPEEGLKFMVYLQKENIIDESGMPKERFSAEFPKEGPSILRIQQVVRGDSAAYFCASSPGTGGGTNTGELFFGEGSRLTVL.

In the case of this clone: The CDR3 goes on 3 residues after the read ends, and that part is filled in from the germline J gene. The rearrangement uses TRBV7-9 and TRBJ2-3; 12 positions match TRBD2. CDR1 and CDR2 from the germline V gene are SEHNR and FQNEAQ (reference sequence). V was pared by 4 bases and J by 6 bases, with 2 bases of the junction left unmatched. This CDR3 comprises 14 residues. CDR3 sequence reads: CASSYGLAGDTQYF. Partial CDR3 DNA: TGTGCCAGCAGCTACGGACTAGCGGGGGATACG.

Comments on this clone: The read terminates 3 residues before the CDR3 end, so the remaining end is supplied by the germline J gene. V gene TRBV30 combines with J gene TRBJ2-2; no definite D call. Deletions cut 0 bases from V and 2 bases from J, with 10 bases between. The length of the CDR3 is 15 residues. CDR1 and CDR2 from the germline V gene are GTSNPN and SVGIG (reference sequence). CDR3 loop: CAWSVKTSNTGELFF. The DNA read from the CDR3 is TGTGCCTGGAGTGTAAAAACATCTAACACCGGGGAG.

A word on this clone: The CDR3 extends 3 residues past the end of the read, so its final part is completed from the germline J gene. The V and J genes are TRBV6-2 or TRBV6-3 and TRBJ2-3; D is unclear. The germline V gene encodes CDR1 MNHEY and CDR2 SVGEGT. This CDR3 is built from 14 residues. The V and J ends lost 5 bases and 5 bases respectively, with 14 bases between them. CDR3 protein: CASSLLMVGDTQYF. The part of the CDR3 DNA that was read is TGTGCCAGCAGTCTACTAATGGTTGGAGATACG.

Details on this clone: The read terminates 3 residues before the CDR3 end, so the remaining end is supplied by the germline J gene. This chain connects TRBV30 to TRBJ1-6, with TRBD1 matching 7 bases. The CDR3 is made up of 14 amino acids. The V segment lost 6 bases and the J segment 7 bases; nucleotides outside the gene matches: 9. The germline gives CDR1 GTSNPN, CDR2 SVGIG (reference sequence). CDR3 in amino acids: CACFVNRGNSPLHF. Incomplete CDR3 DNA: TGTGCCTGCTTCGTAAACAGGGGCAATTCACCC.

Remarks on this clone: The observed sequence ends 3 residues before the CDR3 terminus, with the missing tail filled in from the germline J gene. This chain joins TRBV2 and TRBJ2-3; maybe TRBD2 (6 bases). This CDR3 comprises 13 residues. Germline assignment: CDR1 SNHLY and CDR2 FYNNEI. Between the trimmed V and J ends, which lost 9 bases and 4 bases, there was a span of 14 bases. The part of the CDR3 DNA that was read is TGTGCCAGTGAGGAGGGCTCGGCAGATACG. It translates to CASEEGSADT. The whole CDR3 sequence reads CASEEGSADTQYF.

Details on this clone: The CDR3 end lies 3 residues beyond the end of the read and is filled in from the germline J gene. The J gene is TRBJ1-6, the V gene TRBV30, with D perhaps TRBD1 (5 bases). Looked up from germline, CDR1 is GTSNPN and CDR2 is SVGIG (reference sequence). V was pared by 7 bases and J by 5 bases, with 12 bases between. The CDR3 sequence is 13 residues long. The CDR3 reads CAFTTDNNSPLHF. CDR3 bases read: TGTGCCTTTACGACAGACAATAATTCACCC. Using reference TRBV30 and TRBJ1-6 for the parts outside the CDR3, the full variable domain is SQTIHQWPATLVQPVGSPLSLECTVEGTSNPNLYWYRQAAGRGLQLLFYSVGIGQISSEVPQNLSASRPQDRQFILSSKKLLLSDSGFYLCAFTTDNNSPLHFGNGTRLTVT.

The part of the CDR3 DNA that was read is TGTGCCAGTAGTATAGGAGACAGGGGATTTGCAGATACG. Translated, it gives CASSIGDRGFADT. The full CDR3 sequence reads CASSIGDRGFADTQYF. V gene TRBV19 combines with J gene TRBJ2-3; 8 bases map to TRBD1. Read data end 3 residues before the CDR3 end; the end is taken from the germline J gene. V was pared by 1 base and J by 4 bases, with 7 bases of the junction left unmatched. CDR1 and CDR2 (germline): LNHDA, SQIVND (reference sequence). This CDR3 contains 16 residues.

As for this clone: The CDR3 is cut off 3 residues early in the read; its end comes from the germline J gene. The V call is TRBV9, the J call TRBJ2-3, with D maybe TRBD2 (6 bases). The CDR3 contains 15 residues. In germline, CDR1 is SGDLS, CDR2 YYNGEE. Trimming stripped 0 bases from V and 2 bases from J, with 10 bases between. The CDR3 loop reads CASSVAAGPTDTQYF. The part of the CDR3 DNA that was read is TGTGCCAGCAGCGTAGCTGCGGGGCCCACAGATACG.

With respect to this clone: The DNA ends 3 residues before the CDR3 does, and the rest of the CDR3 is filled in from the germline J gene. The J gene is TRBJ2-2, the V gene TRBV7-9; TRBD2 might be the D (6 bases). The CDR3 sequence is 15 residues long. CDR1 is SEHNR, CDR2 FQNEAQ, per germline (reference sequence). The V gene lost 5 bases and the J gene lost 3 bases, with 13 bases spanning the gap. The part of the CDR3 DNA that was read is TGTGCCAGCAGCCGACGGGACTGGGACACCGGGGAG. Its protein is CASSRRDWDTGE. The whole CDR3 region reads CASSRRDWDTGELFF.

To note about this clone: The read comes to an end 3 residues before the CDR3 does, leaving the germline J gene to fill in the end. The chain is built from TRBV5-1 and TRBJ1-2, with 9 bases identical to TRBD1. CDR1 and CDR2 (germline): SGHRS, YFSETQ. CDR3 length: 14 residues. The sequenced CDR3 bases are TGCGCCAGCAGCCAAGACAGGGGGGTTTTAGGC. It specifies CASSQDRGVLG. The complete CDR3 reads CASSQDRGVLGYTF. Supplemented by reference TRBV5-1 and TRBJ1-2, the full variable domain reads KAGVTQTPRYLIKTRGQQVTLSCSPISGHRSVSWYQQTPGQGLQFLFEYFSETQRNKGNFPGRFSGRQFSNSRSEMNVSTLELGDSALYLCASSQDRGVLGYTFGSGTRLTVV.

Incomplete CDR3 DNA: TGTGCCAGCAGCCTCCGACAGGGAGGTGCTAGCGGC. It translates to CASSLRQGGASG. The whole CDR3 sequence is CASSLRQGGASGYTF. The rearrangement uses TRBV11-2 and TRBJ1-2, with 7 positions matching TRBD1. The missing CDR3 end, 3 residues past where the read stops, is filled in from the germline J gene. The CDR3 has 15 residues. Germline CDR1 reads SGHAT; CDR2 reads FQNNGV.

CDR3 protein: CASSSDPGAHTQYF. The part of the CDR3 DNA that was read is TGTGCCAGCAGCTCCGACCCCGGAGCGCATACG. The chain employs TRBV7-9 and TRBJ2-3; D unclear. The CDR3 extends 3 residues past the end of the read, so its final part is completed from the germline J gene. Germline loops: CDR1 SEHNR, CDR2 FQNEAQ (reference sequence). The CDR3 covers 14 residues. V was clipped by 4 bases and J by 7 bases, with 15 bases between them.

For this clone: Sequencing ends 3 residues short of the CDR3 end; the germline J gene provides the rest. The rearrangement uses TRBV27 and TRBJ2-7, with 9 nucleotides matching TRBD2. Germline CDR1 is MNHEY and CDR2 is SMNVEV (reference sequence). After removal of 1 base from V and 2 bases from J, the junction contained 3 bases not matched to a gene. This CDR3 spans 15 amino acids. CDR3 DNA, as far as it was read: TGTGCCAGCAGTTTATTTGGCGGGGGGGCCTACGAG. The encoded protein is CASSLFGGGAYE. In full, the CDR3 is CASSLFGGGAYEQYF.

About this clone: The read falls 3 residues short of the CDR3 end, and the missing part is taken from the germline J gene. This chain uses TRBV7-9 with TRBJ1-2; 7 bases align to TRBD1. This CDR3 comprises 13 residues. Germline V gene lookup returns CDR1 SEHNR and CDR2 FQNEAQ (reference sequence). The CDR3 is CASSSGQVGDYTF. The DNA read from the CDR3 is TGTGCCAGCAGCTCCGGACAGGTCGGTGAC.

On this clone itself: From the germline J gene comes the end of the CDR3, since the read stops 3 residues before it. The chain joins TRBV6-2 or TRBV6-3 to TRBJ2-3; D unresolved. The CDR3 runs 16 residues. Trimming left V 0 bases short and J 2 bases short, with 12 bases between. Germline CDR1 MNHEY, CDR2 SVGEGT. This CDR3 is CASSYSAGLLTDTQYF. The covered CDR3 bases are TGTGCCAGCAGTTACTCTGCCGGGTTACTCACAGATACG.

Regarding this clone: The read ends 3 residues early relative to the CDR3; the germline J gene fills the gap. This chain connects TRBV20-1 to TRBJ1-5; 7 nucleotides agree with TRBD1. J gave up 4 bases and V 6 bases, and 12 bases lay outside the gene matches. The CDR3 has 15 amino acids. Germline CDR1 is DFQATT and CDR2 is SNEGSKA (reference sequence). CDR3 DNA (partial): TGCAGTGCACTCCCGGCCGGGACAGTAAATCAGCCC. Its protein product is CSALPAGTVNQP. The whole CDR3 protein reads CSALPAGTVNQPQHF.

With respect to this clone: The missing CDR3 end, 3 residues past where the read stops, is filled in from the germline J gene. V is TRBV6-2 or TRBV6-3 and J is TRBJ1-2; TRBD1 agrees at 8 bases. The CDR3 is made up of 12 amino acids. Per germline, CDR1 MNHEY and CDR2 SVGEGT. The CDR3 reads CASRQGVGGYTF. CDR3 DNA (partial): TGTGCCAGCAGACAGGGGGTCGGGGGC.

Comments on this clone: The sequenced fragment ends 3 residues before the CDR3 boundary, so the rest is inferred from the germline J gene. This chain uses TRBV7-3 with TRBJ2-2, with a possible D match to TRBD1 (5 bases). CDR3 length equals 15 residues. V was shortened by 4 bases and J by 7 bases, with 16 bases between the two germline ends. CDR1 is SGHTA, CDR2 FQGTGA, per germline. CDR3 DNA (partial): TGTGCCAGCAGCTCCGGGTCAGGAAGGGGCGGGGAG. Its translation: CASSSGSGRGGE. From start to end, the CDR3 is CASSSGSGRGGELFF.

Of note for this clone: The read terminates 3 residues before the CDR3 end, so the remaining end is supplied by the germline J gene. V and J are TRBV19 and TRBJ2-4; no clear D gene. V was trimmed by 3 bases and J by 9 bases, leaving 6 bases between them. This CDR3 is 11 amino acids long. Germline loops: CDR1 LNHDA, CDR2 SQIVND (reference sequence). The covered CDR3 bases are TGTGCCAGTAGTATCGAGGCCATT. Amino acid sequence: CASSIEAI. The CDR3 reads in full as CASSIEAIQYF. The whole variable domain, filled in from reference TRBV19 and TRBJ2-4, reads DGGITQSPKYLFRKEGQNVTLSCEQNLNHDAMYWYRQDPGQGLRLIYYSQIVNDFQKGDIAEGYSVSREKKESFPLTVTSAQKNPTAFYLCASSIEAIQYFGAGTRLSVL.

Of note for this clone: The read stops 3 residues short of the end of the CDR3; the missing end is completed from the germline J gene. The chain combines TRBV6-2 or TRBV6-3 with TRBJ2-2, with a weak D call TRBD1 (6 bases). The CDR3 sequence is 15 residues long. CDR1 MNHEY and CDR2 SVGEGT come from the germline V gene. Trimming cost V 4 bases and J 5 bases, with 14 bases left between them. Here the CDR3 reads CASSSGQGPTGELFF. The covered CDR3 bases are TGTGCCAGCAGTTCCGGCCAGGGGCCTACCGGGGAG.

In regard to this clone: The CDR3 goes on 3 residues after the read ends, and that part is filled in from the germline J gene. J is TRBJ1-1 and V is TRBV29-1; 7 nucleotides line up with TRBD1. V lost 4 bases, J lost 5 bases, and 7 bases stayed unmatched. Germline CDR1 is SQVTM and CDR2 is ANQGSEA. The CDR3 is 13 residues long. CDR3 DNA (partial): TGCAGCGTTGGGGCTGGGGGACAGACTGAA. Amino acid sequence: CSVGAGGQTE. The full CDR3 protein is CSVGAGGQTEAFF.

The CDR3 sequence: CAWRWDRGLPDAEAFF. Incomplete CDR3 DNA: TGTGCCTGGAGGTGGGACAGGGGACTCCCGGACGCTGAA. This chain uses TRBV30 with TRBJ1-1, with 10 positions matching TRBD1. The CDR3 end is not reached by the read, which stops 3 residues before it; the germline J gene fills it in. CDR1 and CDR2 (germline): GTSNPN, SVGIG (reference sequence). This CDR3 has 16 amino acids. After removal of 3 bases from V and 6 bases from J, the junction contained 13 bases not matched to a gene.

A note on this clone: The read gets to within 3 residues of the CDR3 end, and the germline J gene fills in the rest. The genes are TRBV5-1 and TRBJ1-2; 8 nucleotides align to TRBD1. The V segment lost 2 bases and the J segment 4 bases; nucleotides outside the gene matches: 10. Germline CDR1 reads SGHRS; CDR2 reads YFSETQ. The CDR3 is 16 amino acids. The CDR3: CASSLDDGQGPYGYTF. The CDR3 DNA, read in part, is TGCGCCAGCAGCTTAGACGACGGACAGGGACCCTATGGC. Filled out from reference TRBV5-1 and TRBJ1-2, the complete variable domain reads KAGVTQTPRYLIKTRGQQVTLSCSPISGHRSVSWYQQTPGQGLQFLFEYFSETQRNKGNFPGRFSGRQFSNSRSEMNVSTLELGDSALYLCASSLDDGQGPYGYTFGSGTRLTVV.

Remarks on this clone: The CDR3 end is not reached by the read, which stops 3 residues before it; the germline J gene fills it in. The gene calls are TRBV29-1 and TRBJ1-4; TRBD1 aligns across 8 bases. The CDR3 extends over 15 amino acids. V lost 7 bases to trimming and J lost 7 bases; unmatched junction nucleotides: 14. Germline V gene data show CDR1 as SQVTM and CDR2 as ANQGSEA. CDR3 sequence reads: CSANWLGQGGEKLFF. Partial CDR3 DNA: TGCAGCGCCAATTGGTTAGGACAGGGCGGTGAAAAA.

On this clone: The read terminates 3 residues ahead of where the CDR3 ends, so the germline J gene completes it. The V gene is TRBV27, the J gene TRBJ2-2; a weak D match, TRBD1 (6 bases). The V and J ends lost 3 bases and 3 bases respectively, with 8 bases between them. CDR1 MNHEY and CDR2 SMNVEV come from the germline V gene (reference sequence). The CDR3 spans 14 residues. The sequenced part of the CDR3 DNA is TGTGCCAGCAGTTTGGGGGCGGACACCGGGGAG. This sequence encodes CASSLGADTGE. In full, the CDR3 is CASSLGADTGELFF.